A single sample gave rise to the 2 T cell receptor beta chains below, sequenced in a study of immune characterization of retroperitoneal liposarcoma. TCRdb reprocessed the PCR reads via MiXCR and lists one record per CDR3 protein. Among over 8,000 distinct CDR3 sequences listed, about 30% were seen once. The material sequenced was tumor tissue. Source of these receptors: a female donor with retroperitoneal liposarcoma.

This chain's CDR3 is CASSWGLAEYNEQYF. DNA for the CDR3: TGCGCCAGCAGCTGGGGACTAGCGGAGTACAATGAGCAGTACTTC. The chain joins TRBV5-1 to TRBJ2-4; the match to TRBD2 covers 11 bases. The CDR3 sequence is 15 residues long. The germline gives CDR1 SGHRS, CDR2 YFSETQ. The J segment lost 13 bases and the V segment lost 3 bases, leaving 12 bases of the junction unmatched.

In this sample, this clonotype turned up a few times. The chain has TRBV12-3 or TRBV12-4 and TRBJ2-5; D is perhaps TRBD1 or TRBD2 (5 bases each). V was trimmed by 5 bases and J by 11 bases, leaving 24 bases between them. The CDR3 loop spans 15 amino acids. CDR3: CASSPGSGPDNEQYF. The CDR3, as DNA: TGTGCCAGCAGTCCCGGTTCGGGACCTGACAATGAGCAGTACTTC.